This T cell receptor (beta chain) appears in the sequencing data of a study of shared clonotypes between healthy human individuals. Trimming left V 1 base short and J 1 base short, with 5 bases between. The CDR3 is 14 amino acids. Germline loops: CDR1 SGHTA, CDR2 FQGNSA. As regards this clone: The sample holds other DNA sequences that translate to the same CDR3.

The data were produced by immunoSEQ multiplex PCR, yet TCRdb's version contains in-frame clones alone and is incomplete. The sample lists 2 million to 2.5 million clones; 85% to 95% were seen once. The sequenced sample consisted of naive CD4+ T cells from PBMCs. This sample's subset: CD45RA+ positively selected. The TCR sequence derives from a man aged 18 to 35 in good health. Some clones in this sample may be carry-over from other donors' samples. The rearrangement uses TRBV7-2 and TRBJ1-5; D not certain. In DNA form, the CDR3 reads TGTGCCAGCAGCTTAGACGGCAGCAATCAGCCCCAGCATTTT. Protein: CASSLDGSNQPQHF.